The T cell receptor (beta chain) under discussion was sequenced for a study of T cell repertoires in aging, cancer and after chemotherapy. The table lists this clonotype with a few counts. Peripheral blood genomic DNA, not sorted cells or RNA, was the template. Rearranged V-D-J TRB sequences were amplified with a mixed TRB-A/B primer pool. TCRdb re-analysed the multiplex PCR reads in MiXCR, keeping a single row per CDR3 protein. The sample has about 6,800 distinct CDR3 sequences; 40% to 45% are singletons. CDR1 is DFQATT and CDR2 is SNEGSKA in the germline V gene (reference sequence). V was pared by 0 bases and J by 5 bases, with 12 bases of the junction left unmatched. CDR3 size: 16 residues.

Input material: blood. This receptor was taken from a human donor in good health. The rearrangement joins TRBV20-1 to TRBJ2-5; TRBD2 matches 7 bases. The CDR3 bases are TGCAGTGCTAGAGAAGTGGCGCTAGCGGCTCGGGAGACCCAGTACTTC. Amino acids: CSAREVALAARETQYF.